This record covers a single T cell receptor beta chain. This sample was included in a study of blood T cell repertoires in COVID-19. The wider study: T cells, B-cell-depleted T cells, or PBMCs supplied cDNA or gDNA.

Clones were sequenced by immunoSEQ multiplex PCR, and TCRdb holds only the in-frame ones, with some missing. This table has approximately 69,000 clones, roughly 82% appearing once. Germline loops: CDR1 LGHDT, CDR2 YNNKEL (reference sequence). This CDR3 comprises 15 residues. Trimming took 4 bases from V and 5 from J, leaving 17 bases between them. V gene TRBV3-1 (or the pseudogene TRBV3-2) combines with J gene TRBJ1-2, with no clear D. The clonotype comes from a woman aged 60 to 75 with acute or convalescent COVID-19. Sequencing used peripheral blood. The CDR3 loop reads CASSRTGSGGYGYTF. The CDR3 nucleotides read TGTGCCAGCAGCCGGACGGGAAGTGGAGGGTATGGCTACACCTTC.